A single sample gave rise to the 21 T cell receptor beta chains below, sequenced in a study of blood T cell repertoires in COVID-19. Sequencing used immunoSEQ multiplex PCR; TCRdb keeps in-frame clones, though not all of them. The table records 150,000 or so clones, approximately 91% of them present only once. Sequencing was done on a sample of peripheral blood. The source of these receptors is a young man with acute or convalescent COVID-19.

The V gene is TRBV21-1, the J gene TRBJ2-2; the table names TRBD1, a call not compared with the DNA. TRBV21-1 is a pseudogene segment. The CDR3 totals 18 residues. CDR3 nucleotides: TGTGCCAGCAGCAAAGGGAGATCACAGGGGGCGAGGACCGGGGAGCTGTTTTTT. Translation: CASSKGRSQGARTGELFF.

This chain joins TRBV6-5 and TRBJ2-7; tentative D call: TRBD2 (7 bases). This CDR3 spans 12 amino acids. Germline CDR1 and CDR2: MNHEY and SVGAGI. Between the trimmed V and J ends, which lost 7 bases and 9 bases, there was a span of 16 bases. This chain's CDR3 is CASTEGGVGQYF. The CDR3 DNA sequence: TGTGCCAGCACCGAAGGGGGGGTAGGGCAGTACTTC.

This chain links TRBV11-2 with TRBJ1-1; 8 bases are a match to TRBD1. After removal of 7 bases from V and 1 base from J, the junction contained 11 bases not matched to a gene. Germline lookup yields CDR1 SGHAT and CDR2 FQNNGV. The CDR3 is 16 residues long. Here the CDR3 reads CASTNSFGQGNTEAFF. CDR3 bases: TGTGCCAGCACCAACTCCTTTGGACAGGGGAACACTGAAGCTTTCTTT. The whole variable domain, filled in from reference TRBV11-2 and TRBJ1-1, reads EAGVAQSPRYKIIEKRQSVAFWCNPISGHATLYWYQQILGQGPKLLIQFQNNGVVDDSQLPKDRFSAERLKGVDSTLKIQPAKLEDSAVYLCASTNSFGQGNTEAFFGQGTRLTVV.

V and J are TRBV3-1 (or the pseudogene TRBV3-2) and TRBJ2-7, with 8 bases aligning to TRBD2. V gave up 5 bases and J gave up 4 bases; unmatched junction bases: 10. This CDR3 comprises 15 residues. Germline CDR1 is LGHDT and CDR2 is YNNKEL (reference sequence). The DNA of the CDR3 is TGTGCCAGCAGCACTCCGGGACTAGGAAGTTACGAGCAGTACTTC. It is translated as CASSTPGLGSYEQYF.

This clone was recorded a few times. The rearrangement uses TRBV4-1 and TRBJ1-2, with D hard to call. Trimming left V 0 bases short and J 5 bases short, with 10 bases between. Germline V gene lookup returns CDR1 MGHRA and CDR2 YSYEKL. The CDR3 totals 14 residues. CDR3 DNA sequence: TGCGCCAGCAGCCAAGAAGAAGAAGCTTATGGCTACACCTTC. Translating gives CASSQEEEAYGYTF.

The CDR3 DNA follows: TGTGCCAGTAGTATTGATTTGGACAGGGCTTATGGCTACACCTTC. It codes for CASSIDLDRAYGYTF. This chain links TRBV19 with TRBJ1-2, with TRBD1 matching over 8 bases. The CDR3 spans 15 residues. Unmatched junction bases numbered 8, after V lost 3 bases and J lost 5 bases. The germline gives CDR1 LNHDA, CDR2 SQIVND (reference sequence).

This clone was seen only once. V is TRBV7-8 and J is TRBJ1-2; D is unclear. The V end lost 8 bases, the J end lost 5 bases, and 15 bases lay between the germline ends. This CDR3 spans 13 amino acids. Germline CDR1 and CDR2: SGHVS and FQNEAQ. The CDR3: CASADTTAYGYTF. The CDR3 DNA sequence: TGTGCCAGCGCAGATACCACCGCATATGGCTACACCTTC.

The chain joins TRBV5-1 to TRBJ1-3, with TRBD1 identical over 7 bases. This CDR3 region has 15 residues. V shed 4 bases, J shed 0 bases, and the junction held 4 bases outside the gene matches. CDR1 and CDR2 (germline): SGHRS, YFSETQ. The CDR3 DNA follows: TGCGCCAGCAGCGCGGGACAGAGCTCTGGAAACACCATATATTTT. This sequence encodes CASSAGQSSGNTIYF.

The gene calls are TRBV2 and TRBJ2-1, with 7 bases that match TRBD2. Trimming cost V 2 bases and J 7 bases; bases outside gene matches: 17. CDR1 and CDR2 (germline): SNHLY, FYNNEI. The CDR3 loop spans 18 amino acids. In nucleotides, the CDR3 is TGTGCCAGCAGTGAATTTGTTCAGGGCGGGAGCGAAGGAAATGAGCAGTTCTTC. It specifies CASSEFVQGGSEGNEQFF.

The chain links TRBV18 to TRBJ1-5; possible D gene TRBD1, 5 bases. CDR3 length: 15 residues. The V gene lost 1 base and the J gene lost 6 bases, with 13 bases spanning the gap. Germline V gives CDR1 KGHSH, CDR2 LQKENI. For the CDR3, the DNA is TGTGCCAGCTCACCACTAAAGGGGACTGCTCAGCCCCAGCATTTT. Its protein is CASSPLKGTAQPQHF. Full variable domain (outside the CDR3, taken from reference TRBV18 and TRBJ1-5): NAGVMQNPRHLVRRRGQEARLRCSPMKGHSHVYWYRQLPEEGLKFMVYLQKENIIDESGMPKERFSAEFPKEGPSILRIQQVVRGDSAAYFCASSPLKGTAQPQHFGDGTRLSIL.

The V call is TRBV9, the J call TRBJ1-2, with TRBD1 identical over 9 bases. J was trimmed by 8 bases and V by 0 bases; bases with no gene match: 8. This CDR3 region has 15 residues. CDR1 is SGDLS and CDR2 is YYNGEE in the germline V gene. CDR3 in DNA: TGTGCCAGCAGCGTAGACGGGACAGGGCAACGAGGCTACACCTTC. Protein sequence: CASSVDGTGQRGYTF.

The CDR3 loop is CASSDRTGFEAFF. DNA for the CDR3: TGTGCCAGCAGCGATAGGACAGGTTTCGAAGCTTTCTTT. The rearrangement joins TRBV7-9 to TRBJ1-1; 7 bases line up with TRBD1. This CDR3 is 13 amino acids long. Germline V gives CDR1 SEHNR, CDR2 FQNEAQ (reference sequence). J lost 8 bases, V lost 5 bases, and 8 bases had no gene match. The complete variable domain, with remaining parts taken from reference TRBV7-9 and TRBJ1-1, reads DTGVSQNPRHKITKRGQNVTFRCDPISEHNRLYWYRQTLGQGPEFLTYFQNEAQLEKSRLLSDRFSAERPKGSFSTLEIQRTEQGDSAMYLCASSDRTGFEAFFGQGTRLTVV.

The rearrangement uses TRBV2 and TRBJ2-7; 8 bases are a match to TRBD2. The V gene's germline CDR1 is SNHLY and CDR2 FYNNEI. The trim removed 4 bases at V and 2 bases at J, leaving 7 bases unmatched. The CDR3 consists of 15 residues. The CDR3 region is CASSGRSGNPYEQYF. In DNA form, the CDR3 reads TGTGCCAGCAGTGGGCGTAGCGGGAACCCCTACGAGCAGTACTTC.

The rearrangement joins TRBV7-9 to TRBJ2-7; D perhaps matches TRBD2 (6 bases). This CDR3 region has 13 residues. Between the trimmed V and J ends, which lost 4 bases and 2 bases, there was a span of 9 bases. The germline V gene encodes CDR1 SEHNR and CDR2 FQNEAQ (reference sequence). The CDR3: CASSSGGPYEQYF. The CDR3 nucleotides are TGTGCCAGCAGCTCCGGGGGTCCCTACGAGCAGTACTTC.

The chain has TRBV11-2 and TRBJ2-7, with D maybe TRBD2 (6 bases). The V end was cut by 5 bases, the J end by 0 bases, with 17 bases between. The CDR3 has 16 amino acids. The germline V gene encodes CDR1 SGHAT and CDR2 FQNNGV. The CDR3 DNA reads as TGTGCCAGCAGCCCAGTTAGCGGCTTAACCTCCTACGAGCAGTACTTC. It codes for CASSPVSGLTSYEQYF.

The V call is TRBV3-1 (or the pseudogene TRBV3-2), the J call TRBJ2-3; weak D call: TRBD2 (6 bases). This CDR3 comprises 18 residues. The V end was cut by 1 base, the J end by 1 base, with 18 bases between. Per the germline V gene, CDR1 is LGHDT and CDR2 is YNNKEL (reference sequence). CDR3 amino acids: CASSQGLSVGGGTDTQYF. The CDR3 DNA sequence: TGTGCCAGCAGCCAAGGTCTTAGCGTCGGAGGGGGCACAGATACGCAGTATTTT.

Concerning this clone: This sample also contains other DNA sequences that code for the same CDR3. The chain combines TRBV4-1 with TRBJ1-5; 7 nucleotides agree with TRBD1. The CDR3 loop spans 14 amino acids. Germline V gene data show CDR1 as MGHRA and CDR2 as YSYEKL. The junction had 3 bases not matched to a gene; V was cut back by 0 bases and J by 7 bases. The CDR3 sequence: CASSQDRGRQPQHF. The CDR3 coding sequence is TGCGCCAGCAGCCAAGATAGGGGGCGGCAGCCCCAGCATTTT.

V is TRBV3-1 (or the pseudogene TRBV3-2) and J is TRBJ1-3; D is ambiguous. The ends were cut back, 1 base at V and 0 bases at J, with 7 bases in the middle. Germline V gives CDR1 LGHDT, CDR2 YNNKEL (reference sequence). The CDR3 loop spans 15 amino acids. CDR3 sequence: CASSQGRVSGNTIYF. CDR3 sequence (DNA): TGTGCCAGCAGCCAAGGACGGGTCTCTGGAAACACCATATATTTT.

This chain connects TRBV5-1 to TRBJ1-1; possibly TRBD1 for D (5 bases). V lost 3 bases and J lost 1, with 13 bases in between. The CDR3 runs to 15 residues. The V gene's germline CDR1 is SGHRS and CDR2 YFSETQ. The CDR3 nucleotides are TGCGCCAGCAGCTGGGGGGACGGGCCGAACACTGAAGCTTTCTTT. Translated: CASSWGDGPNTEAFF.

This clone appeared a single time. The V call is TRBV9, the J call TRBJ2-1; TRBD2 is a possible D gene (6 bases). V was clipped by 0 bases and J by 4 bases, with 14 bases between them. Germline V gene sequence: CDR1 SGDLS, CDR2 YYNGEE. The CDR3 covers 16 residues. The CDR3 bases are TGTGCCAGCAGCGTAGATTCGGGAGATCTTTACAATGAGCAGTTCTTC. This translates into CASSVDSGDLYNEQFF.

V gene TRBV5-1 combines with J gene TRBJ2-1; 7 positions match TRBD2. With 5 bases clipped from V and 5 bases from J, the junction kept 7 bases outside the gene matches. The CDR3 covers 14 residues. Germline loops: CDR1 SGHRS, CDR2 YFSETQ. CDR3 sequence reads: CASREGGSHNEQFF. CDR3 DNA sequence: TGCGCCAGCAGAGAGGGAGGGTCCCACAATGAGCAGTTCTTC.